Judged by abundance, the clone carrying this T cell receptor beta chain is large. Its cognate antigen is unknown. All gene names here are mouse names. The CDR3 end is not reached by the read, which stops 1 residue before it; the germline J gene fills it in. Trimming pared 0 bases from V and 5 bases from J, leaving 7 bases between. Germline V CDR1 and CDR2: GFQATS, STVNSAI. The length of the CDR3 is 13 residues. Time point in this sample: mouse harvest day 14 after allogeneic transplant. Each mouse received 10^7 T-cell-depleted marrow cells plus 10^6 splenic CD5+ T cells by tail vein. Mice had MHC-mismatched B6 into BALB/c GVHD, sampled day 7 or 14. Method: immunoSEQ multiplex PCR; TCRdb's copy keeps in-frame clones and lacks some. Among some 6,100 clones listed, 40% to 60% were seen once. This entry is derived from a study of tissue T cells after allogeneic stem cell transplantation. Findings and limits, study-wide: Tissue-detected TCR repertoire was only partly captured by blood and spleen T cells. Few T cell clones were shared across patients, but motif clusters showed tissue-specific shared signatures. Within patients, tissue anatomy strongly shaped TCR repertoire composition.

The genes are TRBV20 and TRBJ1-4; D remains ambiguous. This receptor was obtained from a female BALB/c mouse given C57BL/6 T cells with graft-versus-host disease after an allogeneic hematopoietic cell transplant. Source material: gut tissue. The CDR3 spells CGARDPGNERLFF. CDR3 DNA, as far as it was read: TGTGGTGCTAGGGATCCGGGGAACGAAAGATTATTT.